This is a list of T cell receptor beta chains from one sample in a study of blood T cell repertoires in COVID-19. Only in-frame clones appear in the TCRdb table, and some are missing; sequencing was by immunoSEQ multiplex PCR. This table has over 450,000 clones, about 89% appearing once. Sequencing was carried out using peripheral blood. Receptors were obtained from a woman aged 50 to 60 with COVID-19, enrolled during active disease. Both conserved end residues are part of each CDR3. Fields, in order: J gene, D gene, clone size, V gene, CDR3 DNA, CDR3 protein. A D gene is named only where the DNA matches it firmly. Rows may omit the clone size; those that give it use once, few, many or a size class.

>TRBJ2-1|NA|NA|TRBV18
TGTGCCAGCTCACCAGACCCGACCGGGAATGAGCAGTTCTTC
CASSPDPTGNEQFF
>TRBJ2-2|NA|NA|TRBV19
TGTGCCAGTGGATTAAGTGAGGGGAACACCGGGGAGCTGTTTTTT
CASGLSEGNTGELFF
>TRBJ2-7|NA|NA|TRBV11-3
TGTGCCAGCAGCTTATCGACCGGGGACGAGCAGTACTTC
CASSLSTGDEQYF
>TRBJ1-5|NA|NA|TRBV2
TGTGCCAGCAACGTGCAGATGAATCAGCCCCAGCATTTT
CASNVQMNQPQHF
>TRBJ2-3|NA|NA|TRBV6-1
TGTGCCAGCAGTGAAACGGGGGACTATACGCAGTATTTT
CASSETGDYTQYF
>TRBJ2-1|NA|NA|TRBV3-1/TRBV3-2
TGTGCCAGCAGCCAAGGACAACAGGGAGAGTTCTTC
CASSQGQQGEFF
>TRBJ1-1|NA|NA|TRBV20-1
TGCAGTGCTAGTACAGGGTATTCCACTGAAGCTTTCTTT
CSASTGYSTEAFF
>TRBJ2-7|NA|NA|TRBV9
TGTGCCAGCAGCGTAGACGATAGGACTCCTCAGTACTTC
CASSVDDRTPQYF
>TRBJ2-3|NA|NA|TRBV3-1/TRBV3-2
TGTGCCAGCAGCCAAGCAGGGCTTACAGATACGCAGTATTTT
CASSQAGLTDTQYF
>TRBJ2-1|TRBD1|NA|TRBV7-9
TGTGCCAGCAGCTCGGGACAGGGGGGAAATGAGCAGTTCTTC
CASSSGQGGNEQFF
>TRBJ2-1|NA|NA|TRBV9
TGTGCCAGCAGCCCACGGACAAGGGCGAATCCCCTAAGCTCCTACAATGAGCAGTTCTTC
CASSPRTRANPLSSYNEQFF
>TRBJ2-5|TRBD1|NA|TRBV4-1
TGCGCCAGCAGCCAACCAGGGGGGACCCAGTACTTC
CASSQPGGTQYF
>TRBJ2-1|NA|NA|TRBV27
TGTGCCAGCAGTCAAGGGGGGGGCGGCATAATCGATGAGCAGTTCTTC
CASSQGGGGIIDEQFF
>TRBJ1-2|TRBD1|NA|TRBV3-1/TRBV3-2
TGTGCCAGCAGTTCCGGGACAGGGGGCTATGGCTACACCTTC
CASSSGTGGYGYTF
>TRBJ1-1|NA|NA|TRBV3-1/TRBV3-2
TGTGCCAGCAGCCACGGGAATGGGAACACTGAAGCTTTCTTT
CASSHGNGNTEAFF
>TRBJ2-6|NA|NA|TRBV5-1
TGCGCCAGCAGCTTTCCTCGGCTAGTGCAGCTACCTTTATCTGGGGCCAACGTCCTGACTTTC
CASSFPRLVQLPLSGANVLTF
>TRBJ1-2|NA|once|TRBV20-1
TGCAGTGCTAGTCCCAGGGCAGACACCTTC
CSASPRADTF
>TRBJ2-7|TRBD2|NA|TRBV10-3
TGTGCCACCAGGGAGGGGCCTACCTACGAGCAGTACTTC
CATREGPTYEQYF
>TRBJ2-2|TRBD1|NA|TRBV28
TGTGCCAGCAGTTCAGGGGGCCGCGGCACCGGGGAGCTGTTTTTT
CASSSGGRGTGELFF
>TRBJ1-1|TRBD1|NA|TRBV2
TGTGCCAGCAGCCCAGACAGGGCTATGAACACTGAAGCTTTCTTT
CASSPDRAMNTEAFF
>TRBJ2-3|TRBD2|once|TRBV27
TGTGCCAGCAGTTCGACTAGCGGGACGCAGTATTTT
CASSSTSGTQYF
>TRBJ1-5|NA|NA|TRBV5-6
TGTGCCAGCAGCCGGGTCGTCGGAAATCAGCCCCAGCATTTT
CASSRVVGNQPQHF
>TRBJ2-3|NA|NA|TRBV9
TGTGCCAGCAGCCCCTTCGACGGAGGCACAGATACGCAGTATTTT
CASSPFDGGTDTQYF
>TRBJ1-1|TRBD1|NA|TRBV27
TGTGCCAGCAGTCGACCTGGACAGGGGAGGACTGAAGCTTTCTTT
CASSRPGQGRTEAFF
>TRBJ2-3|NA|NA|TRBV9
TGTGCCAGCAGCGTAGCTGGTGCCCGGAGGGGAGATACGCAGTATTTT
CASSVAGARRGDTQYF
>TRBJ1-6|NA|NA|TRBV6-5
TGTGCCAGCAGTTACCGGCAGGGTGGGACACCCCTCCACTTT
CASSYRQGGTPLHF
>TRBJ1-1|NA|NA|TRBV2
TGTGCCAGCACTGAACTCTCGGGAGCTTTCTTT
CASTELSGAFF
>TRBJ1-6|NA|NA|TRBV5-1
TGCGCCAGCAGAGAGGGAGGGGGTAATTCACCCCTCCACTTT
CASREGGGNSPLHF
>TRBJ1-3|TRBD1|NA|TRBV11-3
TGTGCCAGCAGTTTTCATGCGGGACAGGTATACGGAAACACCATATATTTT
CASSFHAGQVYGNTIYF
>TRBJ2-5|TRBD1|NA|TRBV9
TGTGCCAGCAGCCGGGCCGGGACAGGGGAAGGAGAGACCCAGTACTTC
CASSRAGTGEGETQYF
>TRBJ1-2|TRBD1|NA|TRBV9
TGTGCCAGCAGCGTATCAGGGGGGAACTATGGCTACACCTTC
CASSVSGGNYGYTF
>TRBJ1-1|NA|NA|TRBV12-3/TRBV12-4
TGTGCCAGCAGTTTGGGGCAGCACACTGAAGCTTTCTTT
CASSLGQHTEAFF
>TRBJ2-1|NA|NA|TRBV7-9
TGTGCCAGCAGCTCTAGAGGGCTCCTCAGTGAGCAGTTCTTC
CASSSRGLLSEQFF
>TRBJ1-2|NA|few|TRBV3-1/TRBV3-2
TGTGCCAGCAGCCAAGGGCCCTCCGGGGGCTATGGCTACACCTTC
CASSQGPSGGYGYTF
>TRBJ1-5|NA|NA|TRBV6-5
TGTGCCAGCAGTTACGGGCCTAATAGCAATCAGCCCCAGCATTTT
CASSYGPNSNQPQHF
>TRBJ1-6|TRBD1|few|TRBV4-1
TGCGCCAGCAGGAGAAACACAGGGGGCCCTAGTTCACCCCTCCACTTT
CASRRNTGGPSSPLHF
>TRBJ1-1|NA|once|TRBV2
TGTGCCAGCACCCTGTTGCGGTATGAAGCTTTCTTT
CASTLLRYEAFF
>TRBJ2-3|NA|NA|TRBV2
TGTGCCAGCAGTCCACTAGGTGATACGCAGTATTTT
CASSPLGDTQYF
>TRBJ1-5|NA|NA|TRBV28
TGTGCCAGCAGTTTAGCGGGGGGCATCGGGGCTATAAGCAATCAGCCCCAGCATTTT
CASSLAGGIGAISNQPQHF
>TRBJ1-1|NA|NA|TRBV19
TGTGCCAGTAGTTTGCAGGGGGAAGCTTTCTTT
CASSLQGEAFF
>TRBJ1-1|NA|NA|TRBV7-9
TGTGCCAGCAGCTTAGCGCTTGGAGAGGGCACTGAAGCTTTCTTT
CASSLALGEGTEAFF
>TRBJ2-7|NA|NA|TRBV2
TGTGCCAGCAGTGAATTGGCAGGGTTGGACGAGCAGTACTTC
CASSELAGLDEQYF
>TRBJ2-7|NA|NA|TRBV30
TGTGCCTGCCGGACACGGCCCGTGGGCGAGCAGTACTTC
CACRTRPVGEQYF
>TRBJ2-3|TRBD2|NA|TRBV6-5
TGTGCCAGCAGTCCCACGGGACTAGCGGGGAGTACGCAGTATTTT
CASSPTGLAGSTQYF